This TCR beta chain was documented in a study of blood T cell repertoires in COVID-19. Study processing details: Amplification of reference gene primers provided the estimated nucleated cell counts. Clones were sequenced by immunoSEQ multiplex PCR, and TCRdb holds only the in-frame ones, with some missing. From that table come the V and J calls and clone size; the DNA was used to work out D and trimming. The sample records 55,000 to 80,000 clones, 80% to 95% being singletons. Germline trimming cut 3 bases from V and 5 bases from J; bases unmatched to any gene: 10. Germline V gene sequence: CDR1 LGHDT, CDR2 YNNKEL (reference sequence). The CDR3 is made up of 17 amino acids.

The source material was peripheral blood. This clonotype was sampled from a human donor in a cohort sampled during active COVID-19. V gene TRBV3-1 (or the pseudogene TRBV3-2) combines with J gene TRBJ2-2, with 9 bases lining up with TRBD2. The CDR3 bases are TGTGCCAGCAGCCACCCCGGGGCGGGAGGGCTTACCGGGGAGCTGTTTTTT. This codes for CASSHPGAGGLTGELFF.